Below, 4 T cell receptor beta chains from the same sample are listed, as sequenced in a study of T cell repertoires in cytomegalovirus infection. TCRdb reprocessed the reads via MiXCR and lists one record per CDR3 protein. Of roughly 250,000 distinct CDR3 sequences detected, roughly 23% appear once; the ten largest clones hold 15% to 20%. Sequenced material: CD8+ T cells from PBMCs. The receptors were sampled from a human donor in good health (CMV status not recorded). Some clones in this sample may be carry-over from other donors' samples.

The chain links TRBV29-1 to TRBJ2-7; 8 bases are a match to TRBD1. V gave up 6 bases and J gave up 5 bases; unmatched junction bases: 6. The CDR3 runs 12 residues. Germline CDR1 SQVTM, CDR2 ANQGSEA. The CDR3 DNA sequence: TGCAGCGTATGGACAGGGATAGACGAGCAGTACTTC. Its protein product is CSVWTGIDEQYF.

The chain couples TRBV5-1 to TRBJ2-2; 9 bases match TRBD1. CDR1 and CDR2 (germline): SGHRS, YFSETQ. The CDR3 has 15 amino acids. Trimming removed 2 bases from V and 6 bases from J; junction bases left unmatched: 5. The CDR3 protein is CASSFETGGAGELFF. The CDR3 bases are TGCGCCAGCAGCTTCGAGACAGGGGGTGCCGGGGAGCTGTTTTTT.

The J gene is TRBJ1-5, the V gene TRBV20-1, with 8 bases fitting TRBD1. Per germline, CDR1 DFQATT and CDR2 SNEGSKA (reference sequence). The CDR3 spans 17 residues. J gave up 0 bases and V 2 bases, and 9 bases lay outside the gene matches. CDR3 nucleotides: TGCAGTGCTAGATCCGAACCGGGACAGGTTAGCAATCAGCCCCAGCATTTT. It encodes CSARSEPGQVSNQPQHF.

The chain joins TRBV28 to TRBJ2-5; D is possibly TRBD1 or TRBD2 (6 bases each). Trimming cost V 7 bases and J 1 base, with 7 bases left between them. Germline V gives CDR1 MDHEN, CDR2 SYDVKM. CDR3 size: 12 residues. This CDR3 reads CASKGGQETQYF. In DNA, the CDR3 is TGTGCCAGCAAGGGGGGCCAAGAGACCCAGTACTTC. The variable domain in full, completed from reference TRBV28 and TRBJ2-5, reads DVKVTQSSRYLVKRTGEKVFLECVQDMDHENMFWYRQDPGLGLRLIYFSYDVKMKEKGDIPEGYSVSREKKERFSLILESASTNQTSMYLCASKGGQETQYFGPGTRLLVL.